These 15 T cell receptor beta chains originate from one sample sequenced in a study of blood T cell repertoires in COVID-19. Profiling relied on immunoSEQ multiplex PCR, and the TCRdb table lists in-frame clones only, not all of them. The sample shows about 18,000 clones, 88% of them seen only once. The sequenced sample consisted of peripheral blood. These receptors all come from a man aged 40-49 years with active COVID-19.

V usage is TRBV6-2 or TRBV6-3 and J usage is TRBJ2-7; 7 nucleotides line up with TRBD1. This CDR3 contains 15 residues. V was pared by 6 bases and J by 2 bases, with 10 bases of the junction left unmatched. From germline, CDR1 is MNHEY and CDR2 SVGEGT. The CDR3 sequence: CASSKYRGHPYEQYF. The CDR3 bases are TGTGCCAGCAGCAAATACAGGGGACATCCCTACGAGCAGTACTTC.

In DNA form, the CDR3 reads TGTGCCAGCTCATTCAAGCCAGCGGACTACGAGCAGTACTTC. Translating it yields CASSFKPADYEQYF. V and J are TRBV18 and TRBJ2-7; a possible D gene is TRBD2 (5 bases). Germline V gives CDR1 KGHSH, CDR2 LQKENI. The CDR3 has 14 residues. Trimming left V 5 bases short and J 3 bases short, with 14 bases between.

This chain links TRBV27 with TRBJ2-3; D unclear. This CDR3 contains 14 residues. V lost 5 bases to trimming and J lost 6 bases, with 15 bases between them. CDR1 and CDR2 from the germline V gene are MNHEY and SMNVEV (reference sequence). Written as DNA, the CDR3 is TGTGCCAGCAGTCTCAACTCCCCCCGGGATACGCAGTATTTT. Translation gives CASSLNSPRDTQYF.

The chain has TRBV10-2 and TRBJ2-1; tentative D call: TRBD2 (6 bases). This CDR3 spans 18 amino acids. Looked up from germline, CDR1 is WSHSY and CDR2 is SAAADI. Between the trimmed V and J ends, which lost 0 bases and 5 bases, there was a span of 20 bases. The CDR3 nucleotides are TGCGCCAGCAGTGAGTCCTCTAGTCTGGGGGGATTCAACAATGAGCAGTTCTTC. It specifies CASSESSSLGGFNNEQFF.

The chain links TRBV7-2 to TRBJ2-3, with D unclear. Trimming stripped 5 bases from V and 3 bases from J, with 12 bases between. The germline V gene has CDR1 SGHTA and CDR2 FQGNSA. CDR3 length: 14 amino acids. DNA for the CDR3: TGTGCCAGCAGCCTAGGATCCTATACAGATACGCAGTATTTT. It encodes CASSLGSYTDTQYF.

The chain couples TRBV11-2 to TRBJ1-1; the match to TRBD1 covers 8 bases. Germline lookup yields CDR1 SGHAT and CDR2 FQNNGV. V lost 0 bases to trimming and J lost 5 bases; unmatched junction nucleotides: 5. The CDR3 covers 15 residues. The CDR3 reads CASSLEDREGTEAFF. CDR3 DNA: TGTGCCAGCAGCTTAGAGGACAGGGAGGGTACTGAAGCTTTCTTT.

This clone was counted a few times. The gene calls are TRBV9 and TRBJ2-1; possible D gene TRBD1, 6 bases. This CDR3 region has 16 residues. CDR1 is SGDLS, CDR2 YYNGEE, per germline. With 4 bases removed from V and 1 base from J, the gap between germline ends came to 15 bases. The CDR3, as DNA: TGTGCCAGCAGCAGGGGGTTAGGTGGATCCTACAATGAGCAGTTCTTC. It yields the protein CASSRGLGGSYNEQFF. Together with reference TRBV9 and TRBJ2-1, the CDR3 gives the full variable domain: DSGVTQTPKHLITATGQRVTLRCSPRSGDLSVYWYQQSLDQGLQFLIQYYNGEERAKGNILERFSAQQFPDLHSELNLSSLELGDSALYFCASSRGLGGSYNEQFFGPGTRLTVL.

The V and J genes are TRBV13 and TRBJ2-7, with D perhaps TRBD2 (6 bases). Germline V gene lookup returns CDR1 PRHDT and CDR2 FYEKMQ (reference sequence). The CDR3 consists of 15 residues. The germline V and J ends were trimmed by 3 bases and 6 bases, with 18 bases remaining between them. CDR3 nucleotide sequence: TGTGCCAGCAGCTTCTATCAGGAGGGTTGGGCCGAGCAGTACTTC. This sequence encodes CASSFYQEGWAEQYF. The variable domain in full, with the rest retrieved from reference TRBV13 and TRBJ2-7, is AAGVIQSPRHLIKEKRETATLKCYPIPRHDTVYWYQQGPGQDPQFLISFYEKMQSDKGSIPDRFSAQQFSDYHSELNMSSLELGDSALYFCASSFYQEGWAEQYFGPGTRLTVT.

This chain connects TRBV28 to TRBJ2-7, with 10 nucleotides matching TRBD2. After removal of 2 bases from V and 6 bases from J, the junction contained 4 bases not matched to a gene. The CDR3 contains 14 residues. Germline CDR1 is MDHEN and CDR2 is SYDVKM. CDR3 residues: CASSLLAGVVEQYF. The CDR3 DNA follows: TGTGCCAGCAGTTTACTAGCGGGAGTCGTCGAGCAGTACTTC.

This clone was detected only a few times. This chain links TRBV9 with TRBJ2-7; 10 bases fit TRBD2. V was clipped by 0 bases and J by 5 bases; unmatched bases: 5. The CDR3 spans 15 residues. Germline-derived CDR1 and CDR2 are SGDLS and YYNGEE. The CDR3 nucleotides read TGTGCCAGCAGCGTAGAAAGCGGGAGGGCCGACGAGCAGTACTTC. The encoded protein is CASSVESGRADEQYF. The full variable domain, with the rest looked up from reference TRBV9 and TRBJ2-7, is DSGVTQTPKHLITATGQRVTLRCSPRSGDLSVYWYQQSLDQGLQFLIQYYNGEERAKGNILERFSAQQFPDLHSELNLSSLELGDSALYFCASSVESGRADEQYFGPGTRLTVT.

V gene TRBV19 combines with J gene TRBJ2-2, with D perhaps matching TRBD2 (6 bases). Germline assignment: CDR1 LNHDA and CDR2 SQIVND (reference sequence). The CDR3 loop spans 15 amino acids. V shed 2 bases and J shed 2 bases, with 9 bases lying between them. The CDR3 DNA is TGTGCCAGTAGTATATCTAGCGTAAACACCGGGGAGCTGTTTTTT. It is translated as CASSISSVNTGELFF.

This sequence joins TRBV7-9 and TRBJ2-4, with TRBD2 matching 11 bases. V gave up 2 bases and J gave up 8 bases; unmatched junction bases: 11. The length of the CDR3 is 17 residues. The germline V gene has CDR1 SEHNR and CDR2 FQNEAQ (reference sequence). The CDR3 sequence is CASSLRGLAETGDIQYF. As DNA, the CDR3 is TGTGCCAGCAGCTTAAGGGGACTAGCGGAAACTGGGGACATTCAGTACTTC.

The genes are TRBV6-2 or TRBV6-3 and TRBJ1-2; D call uncertain. The CDR3 has 13 residues. The germline V gene encodes CDR1 MNHEY and CDR2 SVGEGT. V lost 0 bases to trimming and J lost 7 bases, with 9 bases between them. CDR3 sequence (DNA): TGTGCCAGCAGTTACTCGTTTCTACGTGGCTACACCTTC. Its translation: CASSYSFLRGYTF.

V gene TRBV5-4 combines with J gene TRBJ2-1; 11 nucleotides line up with TRBD2. The CDR3 consists of 15 residues. CDR1 SGHNT and CDR2 YYREEE come from the germline V gene (reference sequence). V dropped 3 bases and J dropped 4; count of bases not matched to a gene: 3. The CDR3 DNA sequence: TGTGCCAGCAGCTATACTAGCGGGGGATACAATGAGCAGTTCTTC. It specifies CASSYTSGGYNEQFF.

The J gene is TRBJ2-1, the V gene TRBV4-2, with 13 bases lining up with TRBD2. V was pared by 4 bases and J by 6 bases, with 6 bases of the junction left unmatched. The CDR3 covers 16 residues. Germline loops: CDR1 LGHNA, CDR2 YNFKEQ. The CDR3 DNA follows: TGTGCCAGCAGCCCAACTAGCGGGAGGGCCGGCAATGAGCAGTTCTTC. Translation: CASSPTSGRAGNEQFF.